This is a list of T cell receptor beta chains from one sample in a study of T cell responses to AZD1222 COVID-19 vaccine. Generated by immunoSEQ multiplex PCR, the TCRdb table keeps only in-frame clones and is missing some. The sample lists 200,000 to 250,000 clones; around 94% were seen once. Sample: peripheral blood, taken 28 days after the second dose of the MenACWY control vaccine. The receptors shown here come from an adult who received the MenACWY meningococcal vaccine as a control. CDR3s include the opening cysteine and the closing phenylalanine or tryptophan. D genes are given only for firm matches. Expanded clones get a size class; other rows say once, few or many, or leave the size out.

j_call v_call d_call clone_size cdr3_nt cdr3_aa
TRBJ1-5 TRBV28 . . TGTGCCAGCAGACGGGCAAATCAGCCCCAGCATTTT CASRRANQPQHF
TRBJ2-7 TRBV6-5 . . TGTGCCAGCAGTTACGGCATGAACTCCTACGAGCAGTACTTC CASSYGMNSYEQYF
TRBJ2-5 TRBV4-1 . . TGCGCCAGCAGCCAAGATCTAGCTGTCCAAGAGACCCAGTACTTC CASSQDLAVQETQYF
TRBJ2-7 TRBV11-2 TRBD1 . TGTGCCAGCAGCATCGGGACAGGGGGATTCTACGAGCAGTACTTC CASSIGTGGFYEQYF
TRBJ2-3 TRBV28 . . TGTGCCAGCAGTCCCAGGGGGGAAAGCACAGATACGCAGTATTTT CASSPRGESTDTQYF
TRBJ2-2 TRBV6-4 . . TGTGCCAGCAGTGACGGGGGGCTTAGCACCGGGGAGCTGTTTTTT CASSDGGLSTGELFF
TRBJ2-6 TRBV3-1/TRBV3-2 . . TGTGCCAGCAGCCCGTTCGGAATTACCTCTGGGGCCAACGTCCTGACTTTC CASSPFGITSGANVLTF
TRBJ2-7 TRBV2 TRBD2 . TGTGCCAGCACCCTGGGAGGGGACGAGCAGTACTTC CASTLGGDEQYF
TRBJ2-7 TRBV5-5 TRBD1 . TGTGCCAGCAGCTCTCCGGGACAGACCTACGAGCAGTACTTC CASSSPGQTYEQYF
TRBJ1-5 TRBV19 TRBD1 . TGTGCCAGTAGCGGACAGGGTACTAATCAGCCCCAGCATTTT CASSGQGTNQPQHF
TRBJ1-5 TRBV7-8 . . TGTGCCAGCAGCTTCCAAGATCGGGGCAATCAGCCCCAGCATTTT CASSFQDRGNQPQHF
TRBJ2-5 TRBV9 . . TGTGCCAGCAGCCCAGAATCCCTCAGGGAGACCCAGTACTTC CASSPESLRETQYF
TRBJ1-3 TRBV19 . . TGTGCCAGTGGGGACGTCCGGCGATCCTCTGGAAACACCATATATTTT CASGDVRRSSGNTIYF
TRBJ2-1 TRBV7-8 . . TGTGCCAGCAGCTTAGCGCGGCGGGGGCCCGTTGGGCAGCAGTTCTTC CASSLARRGPVGQQFF
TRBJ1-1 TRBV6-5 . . TGTGCCAGCAGTTACCTGGGACTGCATCTGAACACTGAAGCTTTCTTT CASSYLGLHLNTEAFF
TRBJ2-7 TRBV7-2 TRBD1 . TGTGCCAGCAGCCCGGGACAGGAGTTATTCTACGAGCAGTACTTC CASSPGQELFYEQYF
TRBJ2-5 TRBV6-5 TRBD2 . TGTGCCAGCAGAGCCTGGCGGGGGGGCCAAGAGACCCAGTACTTC CASRAWRGGQETQYF
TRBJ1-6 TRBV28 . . TGTGCCTCAATGGGGGGCCTTGGATATAATTCACCCCTCCACTTT CASMGGLGYNSPLHF
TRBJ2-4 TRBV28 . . TGTGCCAGCAGTTTAAACGGCGGGCTAGCCAAAAACATTCAGTACTTC CASSLNGGLAKNIQYF
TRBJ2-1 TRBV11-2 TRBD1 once TGTGCCAGCAGCCCGAGGACAGGCGGTAATGAGCAGTTCTTC CASSPRTGGNEQFF
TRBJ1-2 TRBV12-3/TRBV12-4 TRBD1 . TGTGCCAGCAGTTTGGGAGGGGGCGACGGCTACACCTTC CASSLGGGDGYTF
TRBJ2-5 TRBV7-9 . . TGTGCCAGCAGCCCAGCGGAGGAGACCCAGTACTTC CASSPAEETQYF
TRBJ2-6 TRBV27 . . TGTGCCAGCAGTAATTTCGGCTCTGGGGCCAACGTCCTGACTTTC CASSNFGSGANVLTF
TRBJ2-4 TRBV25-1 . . TGTGCCAGCAGTGAATCCTCCCAAAGGGGTCCCAAAAACATTCAGTACTTC CASSESSQRGPKNIQYF
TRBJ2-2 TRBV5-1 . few TGCGCCAGCAGAGGAGGCGGGTACACCGGGGAGCTGTTTTTT CASRGGGYTGELFF
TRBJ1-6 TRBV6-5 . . TGTGCCAGCAGTTACTTGGCAGGGGCTCGGTCACCCCTCCACTTT CASSYLAGARSPLHF
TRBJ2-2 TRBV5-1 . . TGCGCCAGCAGCTTACCGGAGGCCGGGGAGCTGTTTTTT CASSLPEAGELFF
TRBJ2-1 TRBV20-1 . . TGCAGTGCTCGTTTCAATGAGCAGTTCTTC CSARFNEQFF
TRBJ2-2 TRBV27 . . TGTGCCAGCAGGCCGCCGAGGACGAACACCGGGGAGCTGTTTTTT CASRPPRTNTGELFF
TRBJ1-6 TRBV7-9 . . TGTGCCAGCAGGTTCAGGGAGTCACCCCTCCACTTT CASRFRESPLHF
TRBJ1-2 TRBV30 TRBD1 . TGTGCCTGGCAGGGACAGGCGATGGATGGCTACACCTTC CAWQGQAMDGYTF
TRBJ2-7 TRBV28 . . TGTGCCAGCAGTTTTCAGGGGTACGAGCAGTACTTC CASSFQGYEQYF
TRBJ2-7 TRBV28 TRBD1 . TGTGCCAGCAGACCACAGGGGAGCGAGCAGTACTTC CASRPQGSEQYF
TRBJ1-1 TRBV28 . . TGTGCCAGCAGTTTAACACGGGCTGAAGCTTTCTTT CASSLTRAEAFF
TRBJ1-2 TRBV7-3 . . TGTGCCAGCAGCTTAACGGGCAGCTATGGCTACACCTTC CASSLTGSYGYTF
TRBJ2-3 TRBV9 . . TGTGCCAGCAGCGGGGAGTTAGATACGCAGTATTTT CASSGELDTQYF
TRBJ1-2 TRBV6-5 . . TGTGCCAGCACTCCCTCAGAGGTCAAGTCCTATGGCTACACCTTC CASTPSEVKSYGYTF
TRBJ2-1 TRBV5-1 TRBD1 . TGCGCCAGCAGCTTGCCCCGGGACAGTACTAATGAGCAGTTCTTC CASSLPRDSTNEQFF
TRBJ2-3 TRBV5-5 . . TGTGCCAGCAGCTGGGGGTGGGCAAGCACAGATACGCAGTATTTT CASSWGWASTDTQYF
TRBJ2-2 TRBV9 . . TGTGCCAGCAGCGTAGCCGGACAGGGAGGGACCTGGGAGCTGTTTTTT CASSVAGQGGTWELFF
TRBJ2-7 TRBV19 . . TGTGCCAGTAGTACCCAGTCCTACGAGCAGTACTTC CASSTQSYEQYF
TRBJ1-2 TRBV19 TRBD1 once TGTGCCAGTAGCCGGGGACAGCGGCTTTATGGCTACACCTTC CASSRGQRLYGYTF
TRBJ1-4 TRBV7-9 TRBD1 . TGTGCCAGCAGCCCCCGGGACAGGGATTATGAAAAACTGTTTTTT CASSPRDRDYEKLFF
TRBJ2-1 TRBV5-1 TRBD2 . TGCGCCAGCAGCTTGCCCCCTAGCGGGAGTGCTTGGAATGAGCAGTTCTTC CASSLPPSGSAWNEQFF
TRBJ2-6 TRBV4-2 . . TGTGCCAGCAGCCAAGACCGATTCTCAGGGGGGGTCGCTGGGGCCAACGTCCTGACTTTC CASSQDRFSGGVAGANVLTF
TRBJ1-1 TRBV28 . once TGTGCCAGCAGTTTCGCGAACACTGAAGCTTTCTTT CASSFANTEAFF
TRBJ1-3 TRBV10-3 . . TGTGCCATCAGGGCCGGCGGACCTCCGCGAAACACCATATATTTT CAIRAGGPPRNTIYF
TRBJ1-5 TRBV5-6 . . TGTGCCAGCAGCAATCGGGGGGCCTTGGTTCAGCCCCAGCATTTT CASSNRGALVQPQHF
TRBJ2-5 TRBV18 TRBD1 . TGTGCCAGCTCACCATCCGGGACAGGTACAGAGACCCAGTACTTC CASSPSGTGTETQYF
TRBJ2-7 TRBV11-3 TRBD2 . TGTGCCAGCAGCTTACGCGGGAGCGGCTACGAGCAGTACTTC CASSLRGSGYEQYF
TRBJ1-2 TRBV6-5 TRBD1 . TGTGCCAGCAGGACAGGGGCGAAAGGTTATGGCTACACCTTC CASRTGAKGYGYTF
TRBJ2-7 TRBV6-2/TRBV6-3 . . TGTGCCAGCAGTCCGACGAGCTTTGGGTATATGGAGCAGTACTTC CASSPTSFGYMEQYF